The entry below gives a single T cell receptor (beta chain) sequence along with its context. Germline values: CDR1 MNHEY, CDR2 SVGAGI. The ends were cut back, 0 bases at V and 14 bases at J, with 17 bases in the middle. The CDR3 is 14 amino acids. TCRdb fed the 5' RACE reads into MiXCR, producing one record per CDR3 protein. The table shows about 83,000 distinct CDR3 sequences, with about 10% occurring only once. The data derive from a study of early T cells in non-severe SARS-CoV-2 infection. Here the sequenced sample was whole blood, taken at baseline. This clonotype was sampled from an adult who was a healthcare worker with PCR-confirmed SARS-CoV-2 infection or an uninfected control (not recorded which). The rearrangement uses TRBV6-5 and TRBJ2-1; perhaps TRBD2 as D (5 bases). The CDR3 DNA follows: TGTGCCAGCAGTTACTCAACACCGGCCGCCGGGGAGTTCTTC. Its translation: CASSYSTPAAGEFF.